This paragraph covers one T cell receptor (beta chain) sequence. Its antigen is still unknown. This sample stems from a study of T cell repertoires in cytomegalovirus infection. Study-level background: A matching HLA type, together with CMV infection, was signaled by public TCR beta signatures. Study-wide points: Carriers of CMV plus the relevant HLA were identified by cumulative public TCR beta family frequency.

TCRdb independently ran MiXCR on the reads; one entry per CDR3 protein. This sample has some 320,000 distinct CDR3 sequences, with over 7.5% found just once. Germline V gene sequence: CDR1 DFQATT, CDR2 SNEGSKA (reference sequence). V lost 4 bases and J lost 1, with 10 bases in between. This CDR3 spans 13 amino acids. V usage is TRBV20-1 and J usage is TRBJ1-1, with D uncertain. The material sequenced was PBMCs. This clonotype was obtained from a human donor in good health (CMV status not recorded). Some clones in this sample may be carry-over from other donors' samples. The CDR3 DNA is TGCAGTGCTAAACAAGGCACGAACACTGAAGCTTTCTTT. Translating it yields CSAKQGTNTEAFF.